Each of the 32 T cell receptor beta chains below was sequenced from the same sample in a study of beta chain features in type 1 diabetes. Of the isolated RNA, all was reverse transcribed, and so the sequenced material was expressed TCRB transcripts. Generated by immunoSEQ multiplex PCR, the TCRdb table keeps only in-frame clones and is missing some. Here the sample spans roughly 240,000 clones, over 12% being singletons. The sequencing sample was made of naive CD4+ T cells from blood. Source of these receptors: a woman in her thirties or forties in good health.

CDR3 loop: CASGTRQATYEQYF. DNA for the CDR3: TGTGCCAGCGGCACCCGACAGGCAACCTACGAGCAGTACTTC. J is TRBJ2-7 and V is TRBV6-5; D may be TRBD1 (6 bases). Germline CDR1 MNHEY, CDR2 SVGAGI. Deletions cut 8 bases from V and 2 bases from J, with 16 bases between. This CDR3 is built from 14 residues.

The table lists this clone with a few counts. The chain uses TRBV5-1 and TRBJ1-6, with TRBD1 matching over 8 bases. Germline V CDR1 and CDR2: SGHRS, YFSETQ. The J segment lost 8 bases and the V segment lost 4 bases, leaving 5 bases of the junction unmatched. The CDR3 has 14 residues. The CDR3 nucleotides are TGCGCCAGCAGCCGACAGGGGAGAGATTCACCCCTCCACTTT. The encoded protein is CASSRQGRDSPLHF.

The chain links TRBV5-1 to TRBJ2-7; maybe TRBD2 (6 bases). Germline CDR1 SGHRS, CDR2 YFSETQ. V was shortened by 3 bases and J by 2 bases, with 15 bases between the two germline ends. This CDR3 is built from 15 residues. The CDR3 protein is CASSWAGQLTYEQYF. The CDR3 DNA reads as TGCGCCAGCAGCTGGGCGGGGCAGCTTACCTACGAGCAGTACTTC.

Only a few counts were recorded for this clone. The chain carries TRBV4-3 and TRBJ1-1; no definite D call. Germline CDR1 is LGHNA and CDR2 is YSLEER. The CDR3 totals 13 residues. V gave up 4 bases and J gave up 2 bases, with 8 bases separating them. The CDR3 bases are TGCGCCAGCAGCCCACGAGTTAACACTGAAGCTTTCTTT. Translation gives CASSPRVNTEAFF.

In its sample, this clone was seen a few times. The chain has TRBV14 and TRBJ2-7; D gene ambiguous. This CDR3 has 16 amino acids. Germline V gene sequence: CDR1 SGHDN, CDR2 FVKESK. Trimming stripped 0 bases from V and 9 bases from J, with 21 bases between. The CDR3 nucleotides read TGTGCCAGCAGCCAAGATCAGAGGATTGCCTACGATGGGCAGTACTTC. Encoded protein: CASSQDQRIAYDGQYF.

The chain employs TRBV7-2 and TRBJ2-7; D is unclear. CDR1 and CDR2 from the germline V gene are SGHTA and FQGNSA. The ends were cut back, 4 bases at V and 7 bases at J, with 11 bases in the middle. CDR3 size: 12 residues. The CDR3 loop reads CASSSPPGEQYF. CDR3 sequence (DNA): TGTGCCAGCAGCTCCCCGCCCGGGGAGCAGTACTTC.

The rearrangement links TRBV29-1 to TRBJ2-2; D gene unclear. There are 13 residues in the CDR3. V shed 3 bases and J shed 1 base, with 6 bases lying between them. Per germline, CDR1 SQVTM and CDR2 ANQGSEA. The chain's CDR3 is CSVDAQNTGELFF. The CDR3 coding sequence is TGCAGCGTTGATGCGCAGAACACCGGGGAGCTGTTTTTT.

The chain uses TRBV19 and TRBJ1-5; D unresolved. V dropped 7 bases and J dropped 7 bases, with 20 bases sitting between them. The CDR3 consists of 15 residues. Germline loops: CDR1 LNHDA, CDR2 SQIVND (reference sequence). CDR3: CASNLGMYEGQPQHF. The CDR3 region has the DNA TGTGCCAGTAATTTGGGCATGTACGAAGGACAGCCCCAGCATTTT.

This clone was seen more than once but under ten times. The CDR3 is CASSEPRLAGQETQYF. In nucleotides, the CDR3 is TGTGCCAGCAGTGAACCTAGACTAGCGGGGCAAGAGACCCAGTACTTC. This chain joins TRBV6-1 and TRBJ2-5, with 11 bases fitting TRBD2. Trimming removed 2 bases from V and 2 bases from J; junction bases left unmatched: 4. Germline assignment: CDR1 MNHNS and CDR2 SASEGT. The CDR3 is 16 residues long.

There are a few counts of this clone. The chain has TRBV10-3 and TRBJ2-3, with D possibly matching TRBD2 (5 bases). Germline V CDR1 and CDR2: ENHRY, SYGVKD. Trimming removed 7 bases at V and 0 bases at J, with 11 bases between. This CDR3 spans 14 amino acids. CDR3 region: CAIKVARSTDTQYF. The CDR3 nucleotides read TGTGCCATCAAGGTAGCGAGGAGCACAGATACGCAGTATTTT.

The chain couples TRBV29-1 to TRBJ1-2; D unclear. From germline, CDR1 is SQVTM and CDR2 ANQGSEA. The CDR3 runs to 10 residues. V was pared by 5 bases and J by 8 bases, with 9 bases between. CDR3 region: CSVNGGGYTF. The CDR3 bases are TGCAGCGTTAATGGAGGAGGCTACACCTTC.

V gene TRBV7-8 combines with J gene TRBJ1-1; possible D gene TRBD1, 6 bases. Germline values: CDR1 SGHVS, CDR2 FQNEAQ. The CDR3 is 16 residues long. The V and J ends lost 1 base and 1 base respectively, with 13 bases between them. The chain's CDR3 is CASSLVPGQTNTEAFF. CDR3 DNA: TGTGCCAGCAGCTTAGTACCAGGACAGACGAACACTGAAGCTTTCTTT.

A few counts support this clone. The J gene is TRBJ1-2, the V gene TRBV5-4; 7 nucleotides match TRBD1. CDR1 SGHNT and CDR2 YYREEE come from the germline V gene (reference sequence). The CDR3 has 13 amino acids. The junction had 6 bases not matched to a gene; V was cut back by 4 bases and J by 6 bases. This CDR3 reads CASSHDRVHGYTF. The CDR3 DNA follows: TGTGCCAGCAGCCACGACAGGGTTCATGGCTACACCTTC.

Only a few counts were recorded for this clone. J is TRBJ2-5 and V is TRBV6-6, with 9 bases aligning to TRBD1. In germline, CDR1 is MNHNY, CDR2 SVGAGI (reference sequence). Trimming at V came to 5 bases and at J to 4 bases, leaving 5 bases not matched to a gene. CDR3 size: 14 residues. CDR3 residues: CASSPGTGRETQYF. CDR3 nucleotides: TGTGCCAGCAGTCCCGGGACAGGGAGAGAGACCCAGTACTTC.

This clone has only a few counts. CDR3 residues: CASSIPTGNTEAFF. CDR3 DNA: TGTGCCAGTAGTATACCAACAGGGAACACTGAAGCTTTCTTT. This sequence joins TRBV19 and TRBJ1-1, with D maybe TRBD1 (5 bases). Looked up from germline, CDR1 is LNHDA and CDR2 is SQIVND (reference sequence). The germline V and J ends were trimmed by 2 bases and 1 base, with 8 bases remaining between them. There are 14 residues in the CDR3.

The chain has TRBV11-1 and TRBJ1-5; D is ambiguous. Trimming cost V 1 base and J 8 bases, with 9 bases left between them. The CDR3 consists of 13 residues. Germline values: CDR1 SGHAT, CDR2 FQDESV (reference sequence). The CDR3 is CASSLEQTKPQHF. The CDR3 DNA sequence: TGTGCCAGCAGCTTAGAGCAAACTAAGCCCCAGCATTTT. Complete variable domain (other parts from reference TRBV11-1 and TRBJ1-5): EAEVAQSPRYKITEKSQAVAFWCDPISGHATLYWYRQILGQGPELLVQFQDESVVDDSQLPKDRFSAERLKGVDSTLKIQPAELGDSAMYLCASSLEQTKPQHFGDGTRLSIL.

Concerning this clone itself: One junction end disagrees with the germline gene, perhaps due to a read error. The sample contains more than one DNA sequence encoding this CDR3. This chain connects TRBV9 to TRBJ1-2; 8 nucleotides align to TRBD1. Germline CDR1 is SGDLS and CDR2 is YYNGEE. This CDR3 spans 16 amino acids. The DNA of the CDR3 is TGTGCCAGCAGCGTAGATATGGGGGGGACAGGAAATGGCTACACTTTC. It is translated as CASSVDMGGTGNGYTF.

The rearrangement uses TRBV6-5 and TRBJ1-2; 8 bases map to TRBD1. Trimming removed 1 base from V and 7 bases from J; junction bases left unmatched: 5. CDR1 and CDR2 from the germline V gene are MNHEY and SVGAGI. The CDR3 spans 14 residues. The CDR3 coding sequence is TGTGCCAGCAGTTACTTGCAGGGGGCGCTTGGCTACACCTTC. Translation: CASSYLQGALGYTF.

This sequence joins TRBV10-1 and TRBJ1-2, with 8 nucleotides matching TRBD1. The CDR3 runs 11 residues. With 10 bases clipped from V and 7 bases from J, the junction kept 5 bases outside the gene matches. Germline CDR1 and CDR2: WNHNN and SYGVQD (reference sequence). The CDR3, as DNA: TGCGCCACCCCGACAGGGGCTGGCTACACCTTC. This codes for CATPTGAGYTF.

V gene TRBV2 combines with J gene TRBJ1-1, with 7 positions matching TRBD1. CDR3 length equals 13 residues. With V trimmed by 7 bases and J by 6 bases, 8 bases remained unmatched. Looked up from germline, CDR1 is SNHLY and CDR2 is FYNNEI. CDR3 DNA sequence: TGTGCCAGCAATCTAGACAGGGAGGCTGAAGCTTTCTTT. Translation gives CASNLDREAEAFF.

The chain has TRBV19 and TRBJ2-6; 8 bases match TRBD1. From germline, CDR1 is LNHDA and CDR2 SQIVND (reference sequence). With V trimmed by 5 bases and J by 0 bases, 3 bases remained unmatched. The CDR3 has 16 residues. The CDR3 DNA sequence: TGTGCCAGTAGTTCGCAGGGGGCCTCTGGGGCCAACGTCCTGACTTTC. Amino acids: CASSSQGASGANVLTF.

Only a few counts were recorded for this clone. The V call is TRBV9, the J call TRBJ2-3; 7 bases are shared with TRBD2. CDR3 size: 13 residues. Germline CDR1 reads SGDLS; CDR2 reads YYNGEE. J was trimmed by 2 bases and V by 6 bases; bases with no gene match: 3. The CDR3 region is CASTAGDTDTQYF. For the CDR3, the DNA is TGTGCCAGCACGGCGGGGGACACAGATACGCAGTATTTT.

This clone has a handful of counts. The rearrangement joins TRBV18 to TRBJ1-1, with 8 bases that match TRBD1. CDR1 KGHSH and CDR2 LQKENI come from the germline V gene. Losses at the gene ends were 2 bases for V and 0 bases for J; bases not matched to a gene: 2. The CDR3 totals 15 residues. The CDR3 loop reads CASSPGQGMNTEAFF. The CDR3, as DNA: TGTGCCAGCTCACCAGGACAGGGAATGAACACTGAAGCTTTCTTT.

This clone was seen a few times. The chain carries TRBV7-2 and TRBJ1-1, with D possibly being TRBD1 (6 bases). V was cut by 4 bases and J by 1 base, with 10 bases left in between. CDR1 and CDR2 from the germline V gene are SGHTA and FQGNSA. This CDR3 is 14 amino acids long. The CDR3 region is CASSWRGGNTEAFF. The DNA of the CDR3 is TGTGCCAGCAGCTGGAGGGGGGGGAACACTGAAGCTTTCTTT.

This clone occurred a few times. The chain couples TRBV9 to TRBJ2-3, with D uncertain. The CDR3 contains 14 residues. V lost 0 bases and J 5 bases, leaving 10 bases between the germline ends. The V gene's germline CDR1 is SGDLS and CDR2 YYNGEE. CDR3 nucleotides: TGTGCCAGCAGCGTAGAATTAGCAAGAGATACGCAGTATTTT. Its protein product is CASSVELARDTQYF.

V and J are TRBV5-4 and TRBJ2-7; 7 bases map to TRBD1. The J segment lost 7 bases and the V segment lost 5 bases, leaving 12 bases of the junction unmatched. This CDR3 has 14 amino acids. In germline, CDR1 is SGHNT, CDR2 YYREEE (reference sequence). The CDR3 nucleotides read TGTGCCAGCAGTAAACCGGGACAGAGTATTGAGCAGTACTTC. Translating it yields CASSKPGQSIEQYF.

The sample holds a few counts of this clone. The chain is built from TRBV28 and TRBJ2-5; D might be TRBD2 (6 bases). V was shortened by 6 bases and J by 1 base, with 9 bases between the two germline ends. The length of the CDR3 is 13 residues. Germline assignment: CDR1 MDHEN and CDR2 SYDVKM. DNA for the CDR3: TGTGCCAGCAGGGCCGGGGGCCAAGAGACCCAGTACTTC. This codes for CASRAGGQETQYF.

CDR3 bases: TGTGCCAGCAGCTTGGACCAACCCGGGACGCAGTATTTT. Protein sequence: CASSLDQPGTQYF. This chain connects TRBV5-4 to TRBJ2-3; D call uncertain. CDR3 length equals 13 residues. V lost 0 bases and J 9 bases, leaving 11 bases between the germline ends. Germline loops: CDR1 SGHNT, CDR2 YYREEE (reference sequence).

This clone has a handful of counts. The chain couples TRBV7-9 to TRBJ2-7, with TRBD1 as a possible D gene (6 bases). Germline CDR1 reads SEHNR; CDR2 reads FQNEAQ (reference sequence). V gave up 5 bases and J gave up 7 bases, with 21 bases separating them. This CDR3 has 15 residues. The CDR3 reads CASSRAGTKSWEQYF. The CDR3 nucleotides read TGTGCCAGCAGCCGAGCCGGGACAAAATCGTGGGAGCAGTACTTC.

A few counts support this clone. Other DNA sequences in the same sample also yield this CDR3. This rearrangement joins TRBV2 to TRBJ2-5; D might be TRBD2 (6 bases). Trimming removed 7 bases from V and 2 bases from J, with 11 bases in between. The CDR3 length is 13 residues. Germline assignment: CDR1 SNHLY and CDR2 FYNNEI. As DNA, the CDR3 is TGTGCCAGCAATAGGGACTTTCAAGAGACCCAGTACTTC. This translates into CASNRDFQETQYF. The full variable domain, completed using reference TRBV2 and TRBJ2-5, is EPEVTQTPSHQVTQMGQEVILRCVPISNHLYFYWYRQILGQKVEFLVSFYNNEISEKSEIFDDQFSVERPDGSNFTLKIRSTKLEDSAMYFCASNRDFQETQYFGPGTRLLVL.

This clone was recorded a few times. The DNA for the CDR3 is TGTGCCAGCAGCGGACAGGGTGAGGCACCCCTCCACTTT. It encodes CASSGQGEAPLHF. The rearrangement links TRBV2 to TRBJ1-6, with TRBD1 identical over 8 bases. This CDR3 region has 13 residues. The trim removed 6 bases at V and 11 bases at J, leaving 6 bases unmatched. Per the germline V gene, CDR1 is SNHLY and CDR2 is FYNNEI.

The chain couples TRBV5-1 to TRBJ1-1, with D possibly matching TRBD1 (6 bases). Germline values: CDR1 SGHRS, CDR2 YFSETQ. The CDR3 totals 12 residues. V was pared by 3 bases and J by 4 bases, with 7 bases between. CDR3 protein: CASSSGATEAFF. DNA for the CDR3: TGCGCCAGCAGCTCAGGGGCCACTGAAGCTTTCTTT.